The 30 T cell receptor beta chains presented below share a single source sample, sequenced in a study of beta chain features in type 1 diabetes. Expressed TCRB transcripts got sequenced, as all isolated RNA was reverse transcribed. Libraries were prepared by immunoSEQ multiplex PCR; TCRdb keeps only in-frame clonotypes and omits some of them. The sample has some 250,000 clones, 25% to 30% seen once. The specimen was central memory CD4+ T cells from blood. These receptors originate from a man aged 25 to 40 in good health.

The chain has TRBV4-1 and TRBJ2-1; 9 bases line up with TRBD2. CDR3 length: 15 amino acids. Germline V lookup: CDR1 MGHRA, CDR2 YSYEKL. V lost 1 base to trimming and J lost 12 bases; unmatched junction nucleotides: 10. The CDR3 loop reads CASSQGDSGGRWQFF. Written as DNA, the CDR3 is TGCGCCAGCAGCCAAGGAGATAGCGGGGGAAGGTGGCAGTTCTTC.

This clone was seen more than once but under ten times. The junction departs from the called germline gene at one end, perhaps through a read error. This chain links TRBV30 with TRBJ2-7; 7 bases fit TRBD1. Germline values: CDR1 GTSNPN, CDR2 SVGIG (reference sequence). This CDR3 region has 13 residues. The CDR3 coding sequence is TGTGCCTGGATTGACAGGGTAAGGGACAAGTGGCACTTC. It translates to CAWIDRVRDKWHF.

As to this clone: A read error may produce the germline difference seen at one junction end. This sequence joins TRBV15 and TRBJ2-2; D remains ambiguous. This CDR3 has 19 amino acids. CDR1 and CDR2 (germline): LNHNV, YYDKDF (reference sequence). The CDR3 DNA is TGTGCCGCCAGCAGAGATCTGAGGCAACCCGGCTCGAACACCGGGGAGCTGTTTTTT. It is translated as CAASRDLRQPGSNTGELFF.

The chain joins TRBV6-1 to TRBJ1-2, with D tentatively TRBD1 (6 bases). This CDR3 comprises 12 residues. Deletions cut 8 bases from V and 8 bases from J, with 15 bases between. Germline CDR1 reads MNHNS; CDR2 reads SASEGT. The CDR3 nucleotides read TGTGCCAGCGCACCGGGACAACGGGGCTACACCTTC. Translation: CASAPGQRGYTF.

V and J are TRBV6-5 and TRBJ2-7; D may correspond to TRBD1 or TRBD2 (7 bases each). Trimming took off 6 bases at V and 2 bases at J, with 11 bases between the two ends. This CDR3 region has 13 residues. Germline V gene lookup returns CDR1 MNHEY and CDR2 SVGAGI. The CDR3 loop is CASRTGRAYEQYF. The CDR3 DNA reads TGTGCCAGCAGGACAGGGAGGGCCTACGAGCAGTACTTC.

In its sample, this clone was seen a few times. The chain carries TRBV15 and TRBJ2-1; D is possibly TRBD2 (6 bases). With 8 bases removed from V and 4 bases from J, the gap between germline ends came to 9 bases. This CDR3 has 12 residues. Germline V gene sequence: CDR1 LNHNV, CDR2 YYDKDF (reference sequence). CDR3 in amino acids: CATSSAYNEQFF. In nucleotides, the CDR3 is TGTGCCACCTCTAGCGCGTACAATGAGCAGTTCTTC.

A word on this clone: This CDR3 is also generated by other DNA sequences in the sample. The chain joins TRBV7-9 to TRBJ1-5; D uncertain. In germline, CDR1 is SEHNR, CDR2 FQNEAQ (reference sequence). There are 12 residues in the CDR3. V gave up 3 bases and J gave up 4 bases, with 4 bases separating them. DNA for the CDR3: TGTGCCAGCAGCTTGCTGAATCAGCCCCAGCATTTT. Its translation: CASSLLNQPQHF.

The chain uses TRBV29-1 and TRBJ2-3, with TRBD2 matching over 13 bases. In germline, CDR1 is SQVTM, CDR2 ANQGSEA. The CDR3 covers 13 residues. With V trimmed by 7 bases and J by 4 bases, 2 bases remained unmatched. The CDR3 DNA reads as TGCAGCGGACTAGCGGGGGGCTCAGATACGCAGTATTTT. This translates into CSGLAGGSDTQYF.

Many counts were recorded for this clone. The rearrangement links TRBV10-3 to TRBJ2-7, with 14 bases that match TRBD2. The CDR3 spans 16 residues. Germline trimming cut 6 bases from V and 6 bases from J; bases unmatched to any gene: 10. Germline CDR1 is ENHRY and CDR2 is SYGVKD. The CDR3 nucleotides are TGTGCCATCAGCGACCCGGGGACTAGCGGGAGCCGCGAGCAGTACTTC. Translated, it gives CAISDPGTSGSREQYF.

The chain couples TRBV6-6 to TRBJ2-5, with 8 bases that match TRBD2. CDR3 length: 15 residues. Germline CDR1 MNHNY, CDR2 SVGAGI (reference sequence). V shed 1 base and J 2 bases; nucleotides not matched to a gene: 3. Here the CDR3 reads CASSYFASGQETQYF. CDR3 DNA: TGTGCCAGCAGTTACTTTGCTAGCGGGCAAGAGACCCAGTACTTC.

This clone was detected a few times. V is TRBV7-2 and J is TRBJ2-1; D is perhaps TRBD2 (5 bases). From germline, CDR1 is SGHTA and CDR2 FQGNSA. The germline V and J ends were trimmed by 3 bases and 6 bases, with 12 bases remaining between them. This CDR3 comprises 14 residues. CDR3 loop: CASSLSLVGNEQFF. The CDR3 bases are TGTGCCAGCAGCTTGTCACTAGTTGGCAATGAGCAGTTCTTC.

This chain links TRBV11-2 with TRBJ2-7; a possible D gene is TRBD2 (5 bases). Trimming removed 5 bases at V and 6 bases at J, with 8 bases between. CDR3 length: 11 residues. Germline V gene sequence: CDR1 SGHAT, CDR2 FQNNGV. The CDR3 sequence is CASSTGLEQYF. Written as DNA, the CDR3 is TGTGCCAGCAGCACCGGACTCGAGCAGTACTTC.

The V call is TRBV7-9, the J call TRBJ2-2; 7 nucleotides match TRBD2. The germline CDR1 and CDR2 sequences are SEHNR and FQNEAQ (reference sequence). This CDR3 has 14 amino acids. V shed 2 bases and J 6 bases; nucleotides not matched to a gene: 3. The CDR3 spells CASSLLAGAGELFF. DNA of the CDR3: TGTGCCAGCAGCTTACTGGCGGGGGCCGGGGAGCTGTTTTTT.

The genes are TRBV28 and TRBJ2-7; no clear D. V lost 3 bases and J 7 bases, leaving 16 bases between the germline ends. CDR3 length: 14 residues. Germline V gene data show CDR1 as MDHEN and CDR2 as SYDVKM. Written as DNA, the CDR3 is TGTGCCAGCAGTTTGCCCGGAGATCTGACTGAGCAGTACTTC. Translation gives CASSLPGDLTEQYF.

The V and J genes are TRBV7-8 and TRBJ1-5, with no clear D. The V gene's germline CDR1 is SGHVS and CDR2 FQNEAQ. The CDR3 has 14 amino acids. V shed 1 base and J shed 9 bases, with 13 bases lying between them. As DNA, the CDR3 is TGTGCCAGCAGCTTAGGAGGGCCCCAAGGGCCCCAGCATTTT. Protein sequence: CASSLGGPQGPQHF.

The CDR3 sequence is CASRQSRSWLKETQYF. In DNA, the CDR3 is TGTGCCAGCAGGCAATCACGGTCATGGCTCAAAGAGACCCAGTACTTC. The J gene is TRBJ2-5, the V gene TRBV11-2, with no clear D. Trimming stripped 6 bases from V and 3 bases from J, with 20 bases between. This CDR3 comprises 16 residues. Germline CDR1 SGHAT, CDR2 FQNNGV. The full variable domain, its missing parts supplied by reference TRBV11-2 and TRBJ2-5, is EAGVAQSPRYKIIEKRQSVAFWCNPISGHATLYWYQQILGQGPKLLIQFQNNGVVDDSQLPKDRFSAERLKGVDSTLKIQPAKLEDSAVYLCASRQSRSWLKETQYFGPGTRLLVL.

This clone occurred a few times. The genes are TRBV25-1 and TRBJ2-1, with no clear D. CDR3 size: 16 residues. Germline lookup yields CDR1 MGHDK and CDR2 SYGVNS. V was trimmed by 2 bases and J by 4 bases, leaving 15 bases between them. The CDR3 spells CASSEMILPPYNEQFF. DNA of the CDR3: TGTGCCAGCAGTGAAATGATACTTCCACCGTACAATGAGCAGTTCTTC.

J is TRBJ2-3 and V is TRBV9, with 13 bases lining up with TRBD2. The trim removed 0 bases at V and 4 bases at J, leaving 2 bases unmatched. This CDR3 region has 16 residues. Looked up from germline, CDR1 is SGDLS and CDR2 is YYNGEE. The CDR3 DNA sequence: TGTGCCAGCAGCGTAGGACTAGCGGGAGGCTCAGATACGCAGTATTTT. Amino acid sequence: CASSVGLAGGSDTQYF.

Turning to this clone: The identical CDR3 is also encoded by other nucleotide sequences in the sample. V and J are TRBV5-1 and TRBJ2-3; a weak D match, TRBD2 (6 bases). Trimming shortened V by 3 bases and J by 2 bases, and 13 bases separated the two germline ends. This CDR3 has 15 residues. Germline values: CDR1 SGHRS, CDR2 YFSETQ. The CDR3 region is CASSSRSGYTDTQYF. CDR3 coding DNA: TGCGCCAGCAGCTCCCGTAGCGGATACACAGATACGCAGTATTTT.

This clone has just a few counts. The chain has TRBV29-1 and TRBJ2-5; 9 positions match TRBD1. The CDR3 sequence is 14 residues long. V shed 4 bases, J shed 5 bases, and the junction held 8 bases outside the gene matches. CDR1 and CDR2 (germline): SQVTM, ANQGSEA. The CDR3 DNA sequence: TGCAGCGTTGCACCGGGACAGGGTACGGAGACCCAGTACTTC. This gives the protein CSVAPGQGTETQYF.

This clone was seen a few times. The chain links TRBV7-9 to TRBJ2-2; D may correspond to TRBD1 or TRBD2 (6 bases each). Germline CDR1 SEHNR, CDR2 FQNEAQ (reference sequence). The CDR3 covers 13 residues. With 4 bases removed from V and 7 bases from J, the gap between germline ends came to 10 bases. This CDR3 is CASSYREVGELFF. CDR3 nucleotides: TGTGCCAGCAGCTACAGGGAGGTCGGGGAGCTGTTTTTT.

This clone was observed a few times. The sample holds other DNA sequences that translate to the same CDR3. The DNA for the CDR3 is TGCAGCGTTGGAAGGAACTCCTACGAGCAGTACTTC. Its protein product is CSVGRNSYEQYF. The chain uses TRBV29-1 and TRBJ2-7; no definite D call. The CDR3 is 12 residues long. The V end was cut by 4 bases, the J end by 0 bases, with 7 bases between. The germline V gene encodes CDR1 SQVTM and CDR2 ANQGSEA.

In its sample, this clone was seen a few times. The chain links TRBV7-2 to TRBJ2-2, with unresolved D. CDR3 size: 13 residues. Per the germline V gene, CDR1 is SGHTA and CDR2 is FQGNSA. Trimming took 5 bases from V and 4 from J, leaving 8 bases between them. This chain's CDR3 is CASSPGPTGELFF. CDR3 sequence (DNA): TGTGCCAGCAGCCCGGGCCCCACCGGGGAGCTGTTTTTT.

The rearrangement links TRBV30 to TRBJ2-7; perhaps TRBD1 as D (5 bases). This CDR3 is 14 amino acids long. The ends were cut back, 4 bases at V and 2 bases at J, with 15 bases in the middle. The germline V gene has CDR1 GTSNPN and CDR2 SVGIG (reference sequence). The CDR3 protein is CAWTRGAGTYEQYF. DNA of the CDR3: TGTGCCTGGACCCGTGGGGCAGGGACCTACGAGCAGTACTTC.

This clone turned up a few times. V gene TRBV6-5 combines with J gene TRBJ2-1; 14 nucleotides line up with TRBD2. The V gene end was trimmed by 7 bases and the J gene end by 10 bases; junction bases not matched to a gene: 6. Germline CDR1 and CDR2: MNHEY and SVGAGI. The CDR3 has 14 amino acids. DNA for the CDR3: TGTGCCAGCACCCAGGGACTAGCGGGGGAGGAGCAGTTCTTC. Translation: CASTQGLAGEEQFF.

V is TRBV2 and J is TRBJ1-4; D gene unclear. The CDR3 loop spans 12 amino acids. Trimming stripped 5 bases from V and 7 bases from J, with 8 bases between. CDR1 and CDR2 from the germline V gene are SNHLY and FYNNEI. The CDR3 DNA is TGTGCCAGCAGTCTAAATTTTGAAAAACTGTTTTTT. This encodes CASSLNFEKLFF. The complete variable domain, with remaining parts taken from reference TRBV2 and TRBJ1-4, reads EPEVTQTPSHQVTQMGQEVILRCVPISNHLYFYWYRQILGQKVEFLVSFYNNEISEKSEIFDDQFSVERPDGSNFTLKIRSTKLEDSAMYFCASSLNFEKLFFGSGTQLSVL.

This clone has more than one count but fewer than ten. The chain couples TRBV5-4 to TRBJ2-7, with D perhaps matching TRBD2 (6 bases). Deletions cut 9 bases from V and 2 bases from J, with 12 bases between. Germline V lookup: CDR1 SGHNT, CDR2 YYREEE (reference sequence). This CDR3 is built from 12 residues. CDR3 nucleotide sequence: TGTGCCACCCGGACTACACCCTACGAGCAGTACTTC. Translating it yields CATRTTPYEQYF.

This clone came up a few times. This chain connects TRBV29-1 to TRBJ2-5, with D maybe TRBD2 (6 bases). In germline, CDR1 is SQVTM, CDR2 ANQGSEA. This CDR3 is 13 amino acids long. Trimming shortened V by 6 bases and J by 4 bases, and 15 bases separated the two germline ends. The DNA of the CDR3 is TGCAGCGTGAGCCCTAGGGGAGGAGAGACCCAGTACTTC. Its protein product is CSVSPRGGETQYF.

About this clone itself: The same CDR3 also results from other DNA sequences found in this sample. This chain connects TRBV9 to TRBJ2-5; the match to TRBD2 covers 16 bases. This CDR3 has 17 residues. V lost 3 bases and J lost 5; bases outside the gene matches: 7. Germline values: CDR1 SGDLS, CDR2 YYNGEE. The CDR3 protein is CASSAGTSGGVQETQYF. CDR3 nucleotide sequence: TGTGCCAGCAGCGCAGGGACTAGCGGGGGGGTTCAGGAGACCCAGTACTTC. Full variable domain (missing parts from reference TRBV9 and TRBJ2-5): DSGVTQTPKHLITATGQRVTLRCSPRSGDLSVYWYQQSLDQGLQFLIQYYNGEERAKGNILERFSAQQFPDLHSELNLSSLELGDSALYFCASSAGTSGGVQETQYFGPGTRLLVL.

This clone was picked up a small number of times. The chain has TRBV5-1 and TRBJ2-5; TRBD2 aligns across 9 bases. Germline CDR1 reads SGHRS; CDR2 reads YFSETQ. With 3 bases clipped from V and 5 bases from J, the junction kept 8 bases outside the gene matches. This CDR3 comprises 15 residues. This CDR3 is CASSSVVAGDETQYF. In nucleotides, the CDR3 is TGCGCCAGCAGCTCGGTTGTAGCGGGGGATGAGACCCAGTACTTC.